What follows are 32 T cell receptor beta chains derived from one specimen sequenced in a study of Ad26.COV2.S vaccination and SARS-CoV-2 variants. Profiling relied on immunoSEQ multiplex PCR, and the TCRdb table lists in-frame clones only, not all of them. The sample yields 350,000 to 600,000 clones, about 88% seen once. Treatment noted: some 20 received Ad26.COV2.S at low or high dose, single or two shots; 5 received placebo; per-sample allocation not given. At day 63 after the first vaccine or placebo injection, samples were drawn. Sequences were derived from peripheral blood, sampled in a trial of Ad26.COV2.S vaccine versus placebo. These receptors all stem from a person between 18 and 59 years old who received the Ad26.COV2.S COVID-19 vaccine or a placebo.

For this clone: Other DNA sequences in the sample encode the same CDR3. The chain is built from TRBV6-2 or TRBV6-3 and TRBJ1-2; a possible D gene is TRBD1 (6 bases). The CDR3 runs 12 residues. CDR1 MNHEY and CDR2 SVGEGT come from the germline V gene. V lost 2 bases and J 5 bases, leaving 6 bases between the germline ends. As DNA, the CDR3 is TGTGCCAGCAGTTACCAGGGGTATGGCTACACCTTC. This gives the protein CASSYQGYGYTF.

The CDR3 region has the DNA TGTCCCCTCCGGGGCCCTAACTATGGCTACACCTTC. Its translation is CPLRGPNYGYTF. This rearrangement joins TRBV25-1 to TRBJ1-2; possibly TRBD1 for D (5 bases). This CDR3 is 12 amino acids long. CDR1 and CDR2 (germline): MGHDK, SYGVNS.

The chain links TRBV11-2 to TRBJ2-2; 7 positions match TRBD2. The CDR3 runs 13 residues. Trimming cost V 10 bases and J 0 bases; bases outside gene matches: 2. Germline V gene data show CDR1 as SGHAT and CDR2 as FQNNGV. The CDR3 DNA reads as TGTGCCACCGGGAGGACGAACACCGGGGAGCTGTTTTTT. This codes for CATGRTNTGELFF.

V gene TRBV3-1 (or the pseudogene TRBV3-2) combines with J gene TRBJ1-2; D perhaps matches TRBD1 (5 bases). The V and J ends lost 2 bases and 8 bases respectively, with 30 bases between them. The CDR3 is 19 residues long. Germline lookup yields CDR1 LGHDT and CDR2 YNNKEL (reference sequence). In DNA form, the CDR3 reads TGTGCCAGCAGCCAATACGGGGCCGAGATGGCAATAGATCATCGGGGCTACACCTTC. It encodes CASSQYGAEMAIDHRGYTF.

This chain joins TRBV5-1 and TRBJ1-4, with 11 nucleotides matching TRBD1. V lost 4 bases to trimming and J lost 7 bases; unmatched junction nucleotides: 6. The CDR3 spans 15 residues. Germline CDR1 and CDR2: SGHRS and YFSETQ. The CDR3 loop reads CASSATGTGGEKLFF. The CDR3 DNA sequence: TGCGCCAGCAGCGCGACCGGGACAGGGGGTGAAAAACTGTTTTTT.

Worth noting for this clone: Other nucleotide sequences in the sample specify the same CDR3. The genes are TRBV6-5 and TRBJ1-1, with 7 bases lining up with TRBD1. Germline lookup yields CDR1 MNHEY and CDR2 SVGAGI. CDR3 length: 14 residues. The V gene end was trimmed by 0 bases and the J gene end by 4 bases; junction bases not matched to a gene: 2. The CDR3 loop is CASSYSGGVTEAFF. The DNA of the CDR3 is TGTGCCAGCAGTTACTCAGGGGGCGTCACTGAAGCTTTCTTT.

The gene calls are TRBV19 and TRBJ2-4; 7 bases are shared with TRBD1. The CDR3 covers 14 residues. The germline gives CDR1 LNHDA, CDR2 SQIVND (reference sequence). After removal of 1 base from V and 8 bases from J, the junction contained 5 bases not matched to a gene. The CDR3 region is CASSIGQGVYIQYF. DNA for the CDR3: TGTGCCAGTAGTATAGGACAGGGTGTGTACATTCAGTACTTC.

The V call is TRBV29-1, the J call TRBJ2-7; TRBD2 might be the D (5 bases). The CDR3 covers 13 residues. Germline loops: CDR1 SQVTM, CDR2 ANQGSEA. The V gene lost 6 bases and the J gene lost 4 bases, with 16 bases spanning the gap. CDR3 sequence (DNA): TGCAGCGTCCGAGTCGGCTCGGGGTACGAGCAGTACTTC. It encodes CSVRVGSGYEQYF.

The genes are TRBV4-2 and TRBJ2-7; TRBD1 matches 7 bases. The CDR3 extends over 16 amino acids. After removal of 0 bases from V and 0 bases from J, the junction contained 5 bases not matched to a gene. Germline loops: CDR1 LGHNA, CDR2 YNFKEQ. The CDR3, as DNA: TGTGCCAGCAGCCAAGATCGATCAGGGGGCTCCTACGAGCAGTACTTC. Protein: CASSQDRSGGSYEQYF.

The chain employs TRBV6-6 and TRBJ1-4; D remains ambiguous. Germline V gene data show CDR1 as MNHNY and CDR2 as SVGAGI (reference sequence). Trimming took off 8 bases at V and 5 bases at J, with 15 bases between the two ends. This CDR3 is 14 amino acids long. The CDR3 here is CASQILEKNEKLFF. CDR3 nucleotide sequence: TGTGCCAGCCAGATTCTCGAAAAGAATGAAAAACTGTTTTTT.

The genes are TRBV18 and TRBJ2-1, with 12 bases aligning to TRBD2. The CDR3 consists of 17 residues. The ends lost 3 bases at V and 1 base at J; junction bases unmatched: 4. CDR1 is KGHSH, CDR2 LQKENI, per germline. Here the CDR3 DNA reads TGTGCCAGCTCACCGACTAGCGGGAGTAGATCCTACAATGAGCAGTTCTTC. Translation: CASSPTSGSRSYNEQFF.

This chain uses TRBV7-9 with TRBJ2-7, with 7 bases that match TRBD2. The CDR3 loop spans 16 amino acids. Germline V gene lookup returns CDR1 SEHNR and CDR2 FQNEAQ (reference sequence). J gave up 2 bases and V 2 bases, and 9 bases lay outside the gene matches. Here the CDR3 DNA reads TGTGCCAGCAGCTTACCTTTAGCGGGTACCCCCTACGAGCAGTACTTC. Translated, it gives CASSLPLAGTPYEQYF.

CDR3 nucleotides: TGTGCCAGCAGCGCGCAACAGGGGCGAGGGGGATCACCCCTCCACTTT. This sequence encodes CASSAQQGRGGSPLHF. This chain joins TRBV7-9 and TRBJ1-6, with 7 bases lining up with TRBD1. The CDR3 is 16 residues long. Germline CDR1 reads SEHNR; CDR2 reads FQNEAQ (reference sequence). V trimming: 5 bases; J trimming: 10 bases; junction bases outside the gene matches: 14.

This chain links TRBV11-2 with TRBJ2-7; no definite D call. From germline, CDR1 is SGHAT and CDR2 FQNNGV. The CDR3 runs 14 residues. Trimming left V 4 bases short and J 6 bases short, with 16 bases between. The CDR3 loop reads CASSYRTARSEQYF. The CDR3 DNA reads TGTGCCAGCAGCTACCGTACAGCGCGGAGCGAGCAGTACTTC.

This clone has only a few counts. The chain is built from TRBV7-3 and TRBJ1-1; TRBD1 might be the D (5 bases). In germline, CDR1 is SGHTA, CDR2 FQGTGA. The V end was cut by 1 base, the J end by 0 bases, with 12 bases between. The CDR3 runs to 16 residues. CDR3 in amino acids: CASSLSGAGMNTEAFF. In DNA form, the CDR3 reads TGTGCCAGCAGCTTAAGTGGGGCGGGAATGAACACTGAAGCTTTCTTT. The complete variable domain, with remaining parts taken from reference TRBV7-3 and TRBJ1-1, reads GAGVSQTPSNKVTEKGKYVELRCDPISGHTALYWYRQSLGQGPEFLIYFQGTGAADDSGLPNDRFFAVRPEGSVSTLKIQRTERGDSAVYLCASSLSGAGMNTEAFFGQGTRLTVV.

The chain combines TRBV28 with TRBJ2-7; TRBD1 agrees at 9 bases. The V gene end was trimmed by 2 bases and the J gene end by 2 bases; junction bases not matched to a gene: 7. This CDR3 region has 16 residues. Looked up from germline, CDR1 is MDHEN and CDR2 is SYDVKM. CDR3 in DNA: TGTGCCAGCAGTTTAGCTTTCGGGACAGGGACCTACGAGCAGTACTTC. It specifies CASSLAFGTGTYEQYF.

V gene TRBV27 combines with J gene TRBJ1-5; 7 bases fit TRBD1. This CDR3 comprises 14 residues. With 5 bases clipped from V and 8 bases from J, the junction kept 9 bases outside the gene matches. The germline V gene encodes CDR1 MNHEY and CDR2 SMNVEV (reference sequence). The CDR3 sequence: CASSQRQGYEPQHF. In nucleotides, the CDR3 is TGTGCCAGCAGTCAACGACAGGGATACGAGCCCCAGCATTTT.

This clone was seen only once. The rearrangement joins TRBV27 to TRBJ2-3, with TRBD2 matching over 7 bases. This CDR3 comprises 17 residues. In germline, CDR1 is MNHEY, CDR2 SMNVEV (reference sequence). J lost 6 bases, V lost 0 bases, and 12 bases had no gene match. In DNA, the CDR3 is TGTGCCAGCAGTTTATCGAGGACGGCGGGAGTGGGGGATACGCAGTATTTT. Its protein product is CASSLSRTAGVGDTQYF.

This clone has a single count. J is TRBJ2-3 and V is TRBV5-1; 7 nucleotides agree with TRBD2. This CDR3 is built from 15 residues. Germline V lookup: CDR1 SGHRS, CDR2 YFSETQ. V was clipped by 3 bases and J by 8 bases; unmatched bases: 12. CDR3 sequence: CASSSSGTNVGTQYF. DNA for the CDR3: TGCGCCAGCAGCTCCTCCGGGACTAATGTCGGTACGCAGTATTTT.

The chain combines TRBV5-4 with TRBJ2-1; perhaps TRBD2 as D (5 bases). There are 14 residues in the CDR3. V lost 4 bases, J lost 10 bases, and 18 bases lay in between. The germline V gene has CDR1 SGHNT and CDR2 YYREEE (reference sequence). The CDR3 loop is CASSAGLPAGEQFF. The CDR3 coding sequence is TGTGCCAGCAGCGCGGGCCTTCCCGCTGGGGAGCAGTTCTTC.

V is TRBV7-2 and J is TRBJ2-2; 9 positions agree with TRBD1. The V segment lost 4 bases and the J segment 5 bases; nucleotides outside the gene matches: 11. This CDR3 comprises 17 residues. The germline gives CDR1 SGHTA, CDR2 FQGNSA. CDR3 sequence: CASSSPRDRELTGELFF. The CDR3 bases are TGTGCCAGCAGCTCCCCCCGGGACAGGGAACTAACCGGGGAGCTGTTTTTT.

This chain links TRBV15 with TRBJ2-2; the D call may be TRBD1 or TRBD2 (7 bases each). Germline CDR1 reads LNHNV; CDR2 reads YYDKDF (reference sequence). The V and J ends lost 2 bases and 3 bases respectively, with 16 bases between them. The CDR3 consists of 17 residues. The CDR3 here is CATSRPPRGGDTGELFF. CDR3 DNA: TGTGCCACCAGCAGACCTCCCAGGGGGGGGGACACCGGGGAGCTGTTTTTT.

The chain employs TRBV6-1 and TRBJ2-1, with 8 positions matching TRBD1. This CDR3 has 16 amino acids. From germline, CDR1 is MNHNS and CDR2 SASEGT. Germline trimming cut 4 bases from V and 5 bases from J; bases unmatched to any gene: 10. The CDR3 here is CASSGWTGLLDNEQFF. The CDR3 DNA reads as TGTGCCAGCAGTGGCTGGACAGGGCTATTAGACAATGAGCAGTTCTTC.

The chain has TRBV6-5 and TRBJ1-1; no clear D gene. With 4 bases removed from V and 4 bases from J, the gap between germline ends came to 10 bases. This CDR3 contains 13 residues. Germline CDR1 is MNHEY and CDR2 is SVGAGI. The CDR3 bases are TGTGCCAGCAGTTGGAGCTGGGGCACTGAAGCTTTCTTT. Residues: CASSWSWGTEAFF.

V usage is TRBV28 and J usage is TRBJ1-5, with 9 positions matching TRBD1. CDR1 is MDHEN, CDR2 SYDVKM, per germline. Trimming removed 5 bases from V and 5 bases from J; junction bases left unmatched: 10. This CDR3 has 16 amino acids. This chain's CDR3 is CASSAGLGQGYQPQHF. CDR3 in DNA: TGTGCCAGCAGTGCGGGACTGGGACAGGGTTATCAGCCCCAGCATTTT. The whole variable domain, remainder taken from reference TRBV28 and TRBJ1-5, is DVKVTQSSRYLVKRTGEKVFLECVQDMDHENMFWYRQDPGLGLRLIYFSYDVKMKEKGDIPEGYSVSREKKERFSLILESASTNQTSMYLCASSAGLGQGYQPQHFGDGTRLSIL.

V usage is TRBV29-1 and J usage is TRBJ1-1; D unresolved. Germline V gene sequence: CDR1 SQVTM, CDR2 ANQGSEA. With 4 bases removed from V and 6 bases from J, the gap between germline ends came to 12 bases. The CDR3 has 12 amino acids. The CDR3 region is CSVVEQKSEAFF. The CDR3 nucleotides read TGCAGCGTTGTGGAGCAGAAATCTGAAGCTTTCTTT.

The chain employs TRBV3-1 (or the pseudogene TRBV3-2) and TRBJ2-1, with TRBD2 matching over 7 bases. Germline CDR1 and CDR2: LGHDT and YNNKEL (reference sequence). The CDR3 contains 18 residues. V lost 1 base to trimming and J lost 0 bases; unmatched junction nucleotides: 9. This chain's CDR3 is CASSQVSGGSSSYNEQFF. The CDR3 region has the DNA TGTGCCAGCAGCCAAGTGAGTGGCGGGAGTAGCTCCTACAATGAGCAGTTCTTC.

The chain recombines TRBV4-2 with TRBJ1-1; D gene unclear. CDR3 length: 15 residues. The germline CDR1 and CDR2 sequences are LGHNA and YNFKEQ. Deletions cut 1 base from V and 1 base from J, with 10 bases between. DNA of the CDR3: TGTGCCAGCAGCCAAGCATCCACCGGGAACACTGAAGCTTTCTTT. Translating it yields CASSQASTGNTEAFF.

V is TRBV30 and J is TRBJ2-1; 9 bases fit TRBD2. The germline CDR1 and CDR2 sequences are GTSNPN and SVGIG (reference sequence). Trimming took 1 base from V and 1 from J; bases not matched to a gene: 2. The CDR3 extends over 15 amino acids. In nucleotides, the CDR3 is TGTGCCTGGAGTGGCGGGAGGGGGTCCTACAATGAGCAGTTCTTC. Its translation: CAWSGGRGSYNEQFF.

This chain links TRBV5-1 with TRBJ1-6; D may be TRBD1 (6 bases). The germline V gene has CDR1 SGHRS and CDR2 YFSETQ. CDR3 length: 14 residues. Trimming cost V 4 bases and J 7 bases, with 12 bases left between them. CDR3 loop: CASSQGTANSPLHF. CDR3 nucleotide sequence: TGCGCCAGCAGCCAGGGGACGGCCAATTCACCCCTCCACTTT. Using reference TRBV5-1 and TRBJ1-6 for the parts outside the CDR3, the full variable domain is KAGVTQTPRYLIKTRGQQVTLSCSPISGHRSVSWYQQTPGQGLQFLFEYFSETQRNKGNFPGRFSGRQFSNSRSEMNVSTLELGDSALYLCASSQGTANSPLHFGNGTRLTVT.

This sequence joins TRBV5-1 and TRBJ2-7; 9 positions match TRBD1. The CDR3 is 16 amino acids. Germline V gene data show CDR1 as SGHRS and CDR2 as YFSETQ. V shed 4 bases and J 3 bases; nucleotides not matched to a gene: 11. CDR3 sequence reads: CASSPHTGTGIYEQYF. CDR3 coding DNA: TGCGCCAGCAGCCCTCACACCGGGACAGGGATCTACGAGCAGTACTTC.

The V gene is TRBV19, the J gene TRBJ2-4; either TRBD1 or TRBD2 may fit D (5 bases each). The CDR3 runs 14 residues. CDR1 is LNHDA and CDR2 is SQIVND in the germline V gene (reference sequence). The V end lost 5 bases, the J end lost 0 bases, and 8 bases lay between the germline ends. The CDR3 loop reads CASSLGVAKNIQYF. In nucleotides, the CDR3 is TGTGCCAGTAGTCTGGGGGTAGCCAAAAACATTCAGTACTTC.